In this sample, the clone carrying this T cell receptor beta chain turned up many times. Its target is unknown. This CDR3 region has 18 residues. Germline V gene lookup returns CDR1 SGHNT and CDR2 YENEEA. V lost 3 bases and J lost 8; bases outside the gene matches: 12. This specimen belongs to a study of metastatic and nonmetastatic thyroid tumors. At the level of the study: A comparison of repertoires was made across blood and tumor or nodule tissue from malignant and benign thyroid patients. Study-level results: Benign nodules were reported to have significantly lower TCR beta diversity than malignant thyroid tumors, in blood and tumor.

Thyroid surgery was performed in patients who had received no treatment beforehand. TCRdb re-analyzed the PCR reads through MiXCR. The sample records about 16,000 clones, approximately 24% being singletons. This TCR came from a male donor with papillary thyroid cancer or a benign thyroid nodule (not recorded which). Some clones in this sample may be carry-over from other donors' samples. Input material: tumor tissue. V usage is TRBV11-3 and J usage is TRBJ2-1; 14 positions agree with TRBD2. CDR3 region: CASSFSRTGTSGSDEQFF. Here the CDR3 DNA reads TGTGCCAGCAGCTTCTCACGGACCGGGACTAGCGGGAGCGATGAGCAGTTCTTC.